The sequence of this T cell receptor (beta chain) was determined in a study of post-analysis software for immune sequencing data. Study-level points and caveats: When compared against controls, multiple sclerosis patients showed significantly lower normalized Chao1 diversity. TRBV segments more frequent in patients than in controls numbered several and included TRBV5-6, TRBV5-1 and TRBV20-1. F measure grouped same-batch samples tightly together.

In the case of this clonotype: Its antigen is undetermined.

Unique molecular identifiers had been added to the TCR beta cDNA libraries. T cells numbering about 0.85 to 11 million gave rise to a few hundred thousand cDNA molecules. Via MiXCR, TCRdb re-called the PCR reads, giving one row per CDR3 protein. The sample contains about 680,000 distinct CDR3 sequences, roughly three fifths of which appear only once. CDR3 length: 16 residues. V was clipped by 4 bases and J by 8 bases, with 20 bases between them. CDR1 and CDR2 from the germline V gene are SGHDN and FVKESK. The clonotype originates from a girl aged 2 to 10 with multiple sclerosis. Sequenced sample: blood. The rearrangement joins TRBV14 to TRBJ1-4; D remains ambiguous. The CDR3 DNA reads as TGTGCCAGCAGCCCAACCCATTGGGAGGAGGAAGAAAAACTGTTTTTT. It yields the protein CASSPTHWEEEEKLFF. Using reference TRBV14 and TRBJ1-4 for the parts outside the CDR3, the full variable domain is EAGVTQFPSHSVIEKGQTVTLRCDPISGHDNLYWYRRVMGKEIKFLLHFVKESKQDESGMPNNRFLAERTGGTYSTLKVQPAELEDSGVYFCASSPTHWEEEEKLFFGSGTQLSVL.